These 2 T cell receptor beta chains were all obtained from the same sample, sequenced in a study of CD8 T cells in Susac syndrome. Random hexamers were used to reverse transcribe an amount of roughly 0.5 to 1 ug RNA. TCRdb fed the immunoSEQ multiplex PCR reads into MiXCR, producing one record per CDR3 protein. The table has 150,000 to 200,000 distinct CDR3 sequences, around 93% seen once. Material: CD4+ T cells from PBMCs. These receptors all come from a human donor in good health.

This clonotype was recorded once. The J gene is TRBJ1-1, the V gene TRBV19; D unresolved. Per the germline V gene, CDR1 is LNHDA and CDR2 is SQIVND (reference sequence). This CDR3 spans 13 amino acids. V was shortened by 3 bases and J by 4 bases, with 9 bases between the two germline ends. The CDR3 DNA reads TGTGCCAGTAGTATCGCTGGCGGCACTGAAGCTTTCTTT. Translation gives CASSIAGGTEAFF.

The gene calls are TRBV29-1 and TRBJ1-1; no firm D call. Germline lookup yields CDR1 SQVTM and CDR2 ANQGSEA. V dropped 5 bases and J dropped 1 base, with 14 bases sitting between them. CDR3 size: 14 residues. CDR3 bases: TGCAGCGTTCACCGTGGGCCGAAGAACACTGAAGCTTTCTTT. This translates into CSVHRGPKNTEAFF.